The clone carrying this TCR beta chain was picked up a small number of times. The CDR3 sequence is 14 residues long. V shed 6 bases, J shed 8 bases, and the junction held 9 bases outside the gene matches. The germline CDR1 and CDR2 sequences are MNHNY and SVGAGI (reference sequence). The source of the sample is a study of blood T cell repertoires in COVID-19. Overall study: Sites across the United States, Italy and Spain contributed samples from acute and convalescent COVID-19. T cells, B-cell-depleted T cells, or PBMCs provided the cDNA or gDNA that served as material.

Study processing details: The assay estimated nucleated cells by amplifying reference gene primers. Method: immunoSEQ multiplex PCR; TCRdb's copy keeps in-frame clones and lacks some. The V and J calls and clone size come from that table; D and trimming were worked out from the DNA. Among 150,000 to 200,000 clones listed, 78% were seen once. The receptor comes from an elderly woman with active or convalescent COVID-19. The sample taken for sequencing was peripheral blood. V and J are TRBV6-6 and TRBJ2-1; 8 bases map to TRBD2. CDR3 DNA sequence: TGTGCCAGCAGACGGGGGGGCATTAGGGATGAGCAGTTCTTC. Protein product: CASRRGGIRDEQFF.